The clone carrying this TCR beta chain was seen only a few times. With 8 bases clipped from V and 0 bases from J, the junction kept 14 bases outside the gene matches. The CDR3 runs to 17 residues. Germline-derived CDR1 and CDR2 are SNHLY and FYNNEI. The PCR template was genomic DNA. Multiplex PCR with 30 forward and 13 reverse primers amplified the TCR beta CDR3. Using its own MiXCR run on the multiplex PCR reads, TCRdb lists one record per CDR3 protein. The table lists about 290,000 distinct CDR3 sequences, 45% to 60% of them singletons. The data were taken from a study of type 1 and type 2 diabetes patients.

The rearrangement uses TRBV2 and TRBJ2-3, with TRBD1 matching 7 bases. The sample consisted of peripheral blood mononuclear cells (PBMCs). The source of this sequence is a man aged 18 to 30 with type 2 diabetes. The CDR3 sequence is CASRHRDSHTSTDTQYF. The DNA for the CDR3 is TGTGCCAGCCGACACCGGGACAGCCACACAAGCACAGATACGCAGTATTTT. Variable domain in full (rest from reference TRBV2 and TRBJ2-3): EPEVTQTPSHQVTQMGQEVILRCVPISNHLYFYWYRQILGQKVEFLVSFYNNEISEKSEIFDDQFSVERPDGSNFTLKIRSTKLEDSAMYFCASRHRDSHTSTDTQYFGPGTRLTVL.